A single TCR beta chain is shown here with its context. A few counts support this clonotype. Its recognized antigen is unknown. No per-base quality is available; no much larger clone lies one base away. The sample comes from a study of T cells in Graves' hyperthyroidism and ophthalmopathy (dated by TCRdb to between 2018 and 2021). Some background on the complete study: Peripheral blood samples were taken at the time of initial diagnosis, prior to any treatment. To identify distinguishing TCR V-J signatures, a discovery cohort of some 100 patients was used, comprising under 45 with Graves' ophthalmopathy and around 60 with stable Graves' hyperthyroidism. Prospective prediction of ophthalmopathy was tested in an independent validation cohort consisting of some 20 hyperthyroidism patients and about 17 patients who later progressed to ophthalmopathy. The approximately 98 discovery patients were randomly divided into training and test sets at a 7:3 ratio. Thyroid tissue and blood T-cell repertoires from about six Graves' hyperthyroidism patients were also compared in the study. After sampling, hyperthyroidism patients received methimazole starting at 30 mg daily, and ophthalmopathy patients received high-dose intravenous methylprednisolone. TCR Vbeta CDR3 sequencing of some 140 peripheral blood samples (roughly 43 ophthalmopathy, over 70 hyperthyroidism and roughly 17 progressor patients) is reported in the paper.

On the study overall, not on this receptor specifically: Blood samples also contained most of the expanded thyroid clonotypes (frequency above 0.001), which suggests that blood repertoires may reflect thyroid immune responses. A 13 V-J signature model separated ophthalmopathy from stable hyperthyroidism, with around 90% sensitivity and about 81% specificity in cross-validation and 80%/75% in testing. In validation, progression to ophthalmopathy was predicted by the model with roughly 71% sensitivity and 72.22% specificity, a median of approximately 6.5 months before onset. Sample size was not statistically predetermined, and blinding of investigators to group allocation was not performed.

TCR beta CDR3 regions were amplified from RNA transcripts. The first round of RT-PCR for the TCR CDR3 was performed with the HTBI primer set and the Qiagen OneStep RT-PCR kit. The libraries were constructed in a second round of multiplex PCR and then size-selected and purified. The libraries were sequenced on an Illumina HiSeq2000 using paired-end 100 bp reads. On the authors' methods: SOAPnuke was used to process the raw data, with reads discarded if the reads contained adapters or uncalled bases, had a mean Phred below 15, or lacked an exact constant-primer or identifier match. High-quality paired reads were merged using COPE v1.2.5, and each unique nucleotide sequence was defined as a clonotype. MiTCR v1.1 was used to align the clonotypes against IMGT TRBV, TRBD and TRBJ reference segments. The analysis included only V-J combinations with a frequency above 0.0001, which together covered roughly 99% of the repertoires. A TCS score was defined as the ratio of F50 (clonal expansion) to E x V (chaos), with BLOSUM62-based TCRdist applied between CDR3 peptides within each V-J. Welch's t-statistics and random forest reduced 450 to 600 V-J features to 13, which were used in a naive Bayes classifier (R e1071). Using fastp trimming at Q25 and MiXCR clonotype assembly, TCRdb reanalyzed the public sequencing data and kept in-frame beta chains. All rows with the same CDR3 protein become a single entry with the most common DNA and genes. The V and J calls and clone size come from TCRdb's table, not from the authors' own analysis. For this sample there are some 690,000 distinct CDR3 sequences; 15% to 20% appear just once. The ten largest clones capture around 16% of the sample.

Stable Graves' hyperthyroidism was defined as the absence of progression to ophthalmopathy over 18 months of follow-up. Hyperthyroidism patients were newly diagnosed, had a disease duration of under 2 months, and were aged 18 to 65 years. Exclusion was applied to patients with uncontrolled infections, other autoimmune diseases, pregnancy or lactation. Diagnoses were established on the basis of clinical symptoms, serum thyroxine and TRAb, thyroid ultrasound, and orbital computed tomography. PBMCs were separated from roughly 9.3 ml of fresh peripheral blood using Ficoll-Paque density gradient centrifugation. Trizol reagent was used to extract total RNA, and RNA quality was then checked on an Agilent 2100 Bioanalyzer. This clonotype was sampled from a man aged 50 or older with Graves' hyperthyroidism. Sequencing was carried out using blood.

The CDR3 protein: CASSRRDPRDEQYF. The DNA reads as follows: TGTGCCAGCAGTCGCCGGGACCCTCGCGACGAGCAGTACTTC. This chain is built from TRBV6-1 and TRBJ2-7; the D segment may tentatively be TRBD1 or TRBD2, each giving 5 matched bases. From the cysteine through the phenylalanine, the CDR3 covers 14 amino acids. The kept DNA is CDR3 alone, 42 bases in frame from the first base. The CDR1 and CDR2 encoded by the germline V gene are MNHNS and SASEGT. V drops 5 bases and J drops 5 bases, leaving 16 bases in between.